The 23 T cell receptor beta chains given below trace back to one sample, sequenced in a study of control samples from healthy donors and cancer patients. TCRdb's table, derived via immunoSEQ multiplex PCR, lists solely in-frame clones and lacks some. The profile shows approximately 54,000 clones, 88% of them singletons. Input material: PBMCs. All receptors derive from a man in his fifties with head and neck cancer.

The CDR3, as DNA: TGCGCCAGCAGCGTGACAGGGTTCGGGGCCAACGTCCTGACTTTC. It translates to CASSVTGFGANVLTF. The genes are TRBV5-1 and TRBJ2-6; 7 bases agree with TRBD1. The V gene's germline CDR1 is SGHRS and CDR2 YFSETQ. CDR3 length: 15 amino acids. V lost 4 bases and J lost 4; bases outside the gene matches: 5.

CDR3 nucleotide sequence: TGTGCCTGGTCAGGACAGGGGGGCGAGCCCCAGCATTTT. Residues: CAWSGQGGEPQHF. V usage is TRBV30 and J usage is TRBJ1-5; TRBD1 agrees at 10 bases. The germline gives CDR1 GTSNPN, CDR2 SVGIG (reference sequence). The CDR3 has 13 amino acids. The V segment lost 5 bases and the J segment 8 bases; nucleotides outside the gene matches: 6.

The V call is TRBV5-1, the J call TRBJ2-7; D is tentatively TRBD1 or TRBD2 (5 bases each). V shed 3 bases and J shed 6 bases, with 19 bases lying between them. CDR1 is SGHRS and CDR2 is YFSETQ in the germline V gene. CDR3 length equals 15 residues. CDR3 protein: CASSWGPTEKGEQYF. As DNA, the CDR3 is TGCGCCAGCAGCTGGGGACCGACCGAAAAAGGCGAGCAGTACTTC.

This chain uses TRBV18 with TRBJ2-3; 12 bases match TRBD2. Germline V gene lookup returns CDR1 KGHSH and CDR2 LQKENI. This CDR3 has 18 amino acids. The J segment lost 3 bases and the V segment lost 0 bases, leaving 7 bases of the junction unmatched. CDR3 nucleotides: TGTGCCAGCTCACCACCGACGGCTAGCGGGAGGGTTACAGATACGCAGTATTTT. It translates to CASSPPTASGRVTDTQYF.

The chain combines TRBV6-4 with TRBJ2-3; the D gene could be TRBD1 or TRBD2 (5 bases each). This CDR3 contains 14 residues. The V and J ends lost 2 bases and 2 bases respectively, with 8 bases between them. Germline V lookup: CDR1 MRHNA, CDR2 SNTAGT. CDR3 in DNA: TGTGCCAGCAGTGACGGGGGAGACACAGATACGCAGTATTTT. It yields the protein CASSDGGDTDTQYF.

V and J are TRBV30 and TRBJ1-5; 12 nucleotides line up with TRBD1. Per the germline V gene, CDR1 is GTSNPN and CDR2 is SVGIG (reference sequence). With 1 base clipped from V and 6 bases from J, the junction kept 10 bases outside the gene matches. The CDR3 covers 17 residues. Here the CDR3 DNA reads TGTGCCTGGAGTGCCCAGGCTGGGGACAGGGGGCGTCAGCCCCAGCATTTT. Protein sequence: CAWSAQAGDRGRQPQHF.

This chain connects TRBV5-1 to TRBJ2-7; TRBD1 aligns across 10 bases. V lost 0 bases and J lost 5; bases outside the gene matches: 5. This CDR3 is built from 15 residues. Germline values: CDR1 SGHRS, CDR2 YFSETQ. This CDR3 reads CASSLVGTGDHEQYF. CDR3 nucleotide sequence: TGCGCCAGCAGCTTGGTAGGGACAGGGGACCACGAGCAGTACTTC.

The chain links TRBV5-1 to TRBJ1-4, with 8 bases fitting TRBD1. V shed 4 bases, J shed 3 bases, and the junction held 5 bases outside the gene matches. Germline assignment: CDR1 SGHRS and CDR2 YFSETQ. The CDR3 runs to 15 residues. The CDR3 DNA follows: TGCGCCAGCAGCGTGCAGGGGGCGGCTAATGAAAAACTGTTTTTT. Translated: CASSVQGAANEKLFF.

V usage is TRBV28 and J usage is TRBJ2-1, with D unclear. V was trimmed by 2 bases and J by 6 bases, leaving 14 bases between them. CDR1 is MDHEN, CDR2 SYDVKM, per germline. This CDR3 comprises 15 residues. CDR3 sequence: CASSLAFAPRNEQFF. In DNA form, the CDR3 reads TGTGCCAGCAGTTTAGCTTTCGCCCCCCGCAATGAGCAGTTCTTC.

The genes are TRBV29-1 and TRBJ2-7; 11 bases agree with TRBD1. The V segment lost 7 bases and the J segment 6 bases; nucleotides outside the gene matches: 8. The CDR3 has 13 residues. Germline V lookup: CDR1 SQVTM, CDR2 ANQGSEA. This chain's CDR3 is CSGLGTGGGEQYF. Written as DNA, the CDR3 is TGCAGCGGGTTGGGGACAGGGGGAGGCGAGCAGTACTTC.

The V gene is TRBV27, the J gene TRBJ2-2; D gene uncertain. From germline, CDR1 is MNHEY and CDR2 SMNVEV (reference sequence). This CDR3 contains 12 residues. The V end lost 2 bases, the J end lost 4 bases, and 2 bases lay between the germline ends. The CDR3 reads CASSLITGELFF. The CDR3 DNA is TGTGCCAGCAGTTTAATCACCGGGGAGCTGTTTTTT.

In its sample, this clone was seen a few times. The chain employs TRBV4-1 and TRBJ1-1, with 9 bases that match TRBD1. CDR1 MGHRA and CDR2 YSYEKL come from the germline V gene. The CDR3 contains 15 residues. Unmatched junction bases numbered 8, after V lost 2 bases and J lost 7 bases. CDR3 amino acids: CASSQPWTGVHEAFF. CDR3 DNA: TGCGCCAGCAGCCAACCTTGGACAGGGGTTCATGAAGCTTTCTTT.

The rearrangement uses TRBV12-3 or TRBV12-4 and TRBJ2-1; TRBD1 agrees at 8 bases. V was clipped by 7 bases and J by 6 bases; unmatched bases: 5. This CDR3 is built from 13 residues. CDR3 protein: CASNTGQVNEQFF. The CDR3 region has the DNA TGTGCCAGCAACACGGGACAGGTCAATGAGCAGTTCTTC.

V and J are TRBV2 and TRBJ2-7; D uncertain. CDR1 is SNHLY, CDR2 FYNNEI, per germline. This CDR3 is 12 amino acids long. V was pared by 7 bases and J by 2 bases, with 9 bases between. In DNA, the CDR3 is TGTGCCAGCATGCCACAGACCTACGAGCAGTACTTC. Translated, it gives CASMPQTYEQYF.

This chain joins TRBV6-2 or TRBV6-3 and TRBJ1-5; no clear D. The CDR3 contains 13 residues. CDR1 is MNHEY, CDR2 SVGEGT, per germline. V was trimmed by 0 bases and J by 6 bases, leaving 6 bases between them. CDR3 nucleotides: TGTGCCAGCAGTTACTCGAGTCGTCAGCCCCAGCATTTT. This codes for CASSYSSRQPQHF.

The J gene is TRBJ1-4, the V gene TRBV20-1, with D unclear. This CDR3 is built from 11 residues. The germline V gene has CDR1 DFQATT and CDR2 SNEGSKA (reference sequence). The chain's CDR3 is CSYYWEEKLFF. In nucleotides, the CDR3 is TGCAGCTACTACTGGGAGGAAAAACTGTTTTTT.

CDR3 in amino acids: CASSQQGPDTQYF. As DNA, the CDR3 is TGTGCCAGCAGCCAACAGGGGCCAGATACGCAGTATTTT. The chain employs TRBV5-6 and TRBJ2-3, with 7 bases that match TRBD1. Trimming at V came to 4 bases and at J to 4 bases, leaving 3 bases not matched to a gene. This CDR3 is 13 amino acids long. Germline CDR1 is SGHDT and CDR2 is YYEEEE.

The chain employs TRBV6-5 and TRBJ1-1, with D uncertain. The V gene's germline CDR1 is MNHEY and CDR2 SVGAGI. V dropped 7 bases and J dropped 1 base, with 13 bases sitting between them. CDR3 length equals 14 residues. The CDR3 region has the DNA TGTGCCAGCACCGCCGGACTGAAGAACACTGAAGCTTTCTTT. This encodes CASTAGLKNTEAFF.

This chain's CDR3 is CATSRKNEGSSPLHF. In DNA form, the CDR3 reads TGTGCCACCAGCAGGAAGAATGAAGGGAGTTCACCCCTCCACTTT. The V call is TRBV15, the J call TRBJ1-6, with unresolved D. Deletions cut 3 bases from V and 9 bases from J, with 15 bases between. Looked up from germline, CDR1 is LNHNV and CDR2 is YYDKDF (reference sequence). The CDR3 loop spans 15 amino acids. Variable domain in full (rest from reference TRBV15 and TRBJ1-6): DAMVIQNPRYQVTQFGKPVTLSCSQTLNHNVMYWYQQKSSQAPKLLFHYYDKDFNNEADTPDNFQSRRPNTSFCFLDIRSPGLGDTAMYLCATSRKNEGSSPLHFGNGTRLTVT.

The CDR3 nucleotides are TGTGCCAGCAGCTTAGGAGTCTCTGGGGACAACTCCAATGAGCAGTTCTTC. As protein: CASSLGVSGDNSNEQFF. The chain carries TRBV7-9 and TRBJ2-1, with a possible D match to TRBD1 (6 bases). From germline, CDR1 is SEHNR and CDR2 FQNEAQ (reference sequence). Trimming took off 1 base at V and 6 bases at J, with 19 bases between the two ends. The CDR3 sequence is 17 residues long.

The sample holds a few counts of this clone. The chain employs TRBV4-1 and TRBJ2-7, with 9 bases aligning to TRBD1. J was trimmed by 2 bases and V by 3 bases; bases with no gene match: 5. The CDR3 runs to 15 residues. Germline CDR1 is MGHRA and CDR2 is YSYEKL. Here the CDR3 DNA reads TGCGCCAGCAGCCAGGGACAGGGTGGTACCTACGAGCAGTACTTC. This translates into CASSQGQGGTYEQYF.

The V call is TRBV28, the J call TRBJ2-5; D is perhaps TRBD2 (7 bases). CDR1 and CDR2 (germline): MDHEN, SYDVKM. The CDR3 runs 16 residues. Trimming took 6 bases from V and 5 from J, leaving 22 bases between them. The CDR3 sequence is CASRTRDYQGRETQYF. DNA for the CDR3: TGTGCCAGCAGAACCCGGGACTACCAGGGGAGGGAGACCCAGTACTTC. The whole variable domain, filled in from reference TRBV28 and TRBJ2-5, reads DVKVTQSSRYLVKRTGEKVFLECVQDMDHENMFWYRQDPGLGLRLIYFSYDVKMKEKGDIPEGYSVSREKKERFSLILESASTNQTSMYLCASRTRDYQGRETQYFGPGTRLLVL.

The rearrangement joins TRBV5-8 to TRBJ2-3; TRBD1 aligns across 9 bases. CDR1 is SGHTS and CDR2 is YDEGEE in the germline V gene. The CDR3 contains 15 residues. V lost 2 bases, J lost 4 bases, and 5 bases stayed unmatched. Here the CDR3 DNA reads TGTGCCAGCAGCTTTTGGGGACAGGGTCCAGATACGCAGTATTTT. Amino acids: CASSFWGQGPDTQYF. The full variable domain, with the rest looked up from reference TRBV5-8 and TRBJ2-3, is EAGVTQSPTHLIKTRGQQATLRCSPISGHTSVYWYQQALGLGLQFLLWYDEGEERNRGNFPPRFSGRQFPNYSSELNVNALELEDSALYLCASSFWGQGPDTQYFGPGTRLTVL.